This entry lists 28 T cell receptor beta chains sequenced from one sample in a study of blood T cells in healthy people across ages. Sample-barcoded 5' priming and a J-beta primer mix drove a second PCR of about 7 to 12 cycles. One entry per CDR3 protein, called by TCRdb with MiXCR from the 5' RACE reads. The sample records approximately 800,000 distinct CDR3 sequences, around 68% being singletons. Material for sequencing was blood. Every receptor here comes from a man younger than 40 in good health.

J is TRBJ2-7 and V is TRBV28; TRBD1 is a possible D gene (5 bases). Germline V gene sequence: CDR1 MDHEN, CDR2 SYDVKM. The CDR3 sequence is 12 residues long. Trimming left V 3 bases short and J 5 bases short, with 8 bases between. The CDR3 DNA sequence: TGTGCCAGCAGTTTCTTCAGGGACGAGCAGTACTTC. It encodes CASSFFRDEQYF.

This clonotype was detected only a few times. The chain recombines TRBV6-2 or TRBV6-3 with TRBJ2-7, with D possibly called TRBD1 or TRBD2 (5 bases each). Germline CDR1 reads MNHEY; CDR2 reads SVGEGT. V was cut by 8 bases and J by 0 bases, with 14 bases left in between. This CDR3 is built from 14 residues. CDR3 in DNA: TGTGCCAGCGTCAGGGACCCCCTCTCCTACGAGCAGTACTTC. Translating gives CASVRDPLSYEQYF.

The chain employs TRBV5-1 and TRBJ2-5, with 8 nucleotides matching TRBD2. V gave up 4 bases and J gave up 0 bases; unmatched junction bases: 5. The CDR3 length is 15 residues. Germline values: CDR1 SGHRS, CDR2 YFSETQ. The chain's CDR3 is CASSMGLGNQETQYF. The CDR3, as DNA: TGCGCCAGCAGCATGGGACTAGGAAACCAAGAGACCCAGTACTTC.

The chain has TRBV4-3 and TRBJ2-6, with D maybe TRBD1 (5 bases). There are 16 residues in the CDR3. V lost 4 bases and J 0 bases, leaving 10 bases between the germline ends. Germline values: CDR1 LGHNA, CDR2 YSLEER. The CDR3 region is CASSPGHFSGANVLTF. Written as DNA, the CDR3 is TGCGCCAGCAGCCCAGGACATTTCTCTGGGGCCAACGTCCTGACTTTC.

This clonotype has only a few counts. This chain joins TRBV28 and TRBJ2-5; TRBD1 agrees at 7 bases. The J call may be incorrect, as the DNA end agrees better with TRBJ2-7. The germline CDR1 and CDR2 sequences are MDHEN and SYDVKM. This CDR3 contains 14 residues. CDR3 sequence: CASSLRGRWDEQYF. The CDR3 bases are TGTGCCAGCAGTTTAAGGGGGCGCTGGGACGAGCAGTACTTC.

The chain is built from TRBV28 and TRBJ2-7; TRBD2 is a possible D gene (7 bases). With 2 bases removed from V and 2 bases from J, the gap between germline ends came to 19 bases. Germline lookup yields CDR1 MDHEN and CDR2 SYDVKM. CDR3 size: 17 residues. CDR3 sequence: CASSLGGEGDYTYEQYF. For the CDR3, the DNA is TGTGCCAGCAGTTTAGGCGGAGAGGGGGACTATACCTACGAGCAGTACTTC. The full variable domain, in which reference TRBV28 and TRBJ2-7 provide the parts outside the CDR3, is DVKVTQSSRYLVKRTGEKVFLECVQDMDHENMFWYRQDPGLGLRLIYFSYDVKMKEKGDIPEGYSVSREKKERFSLILESASTNQTSMYLCASSLGGEGDYTYEQYFGPGTRLTVT.

The chain carries TRBV5-4 and TRBJ1-2; D gene uncertain. The CDR3 has 14 amino acids. CDR1 and CDR2 from the germline V gene are SGHNT and YYREEE (reference sequence). Trimming stripped 0 bases from V and 4 bases from J, with 10 bases between. In DNA form, the CDR3 reads TGTGCCAGCAGCTTGGCGGACGGATCCTATGGCTACACCTTC. Translation: CASSLADGSYGYTF.

The V call is TRBV7-8, the J call TRBJ2-1, with 9 bases aligning to TRBD2. Germline V gene sequence: CDR1 SGHVS, CDR2 FQNEAQ. V lost 5 bases, J lost 6 bases, and 17 bases stayed unmatched. The CDR3 extends over 18 amino acids. The CDR3 sequence is CASSPRGGMLAGANEQFF. The CDR3 region has the DNA TGTGCCAGCAGCCCTAGGGGGGGGATGTTAGCGGGGGCCAATGAGCAGTTCTTC.

The chain carries TRBV2 and TRBJ1-5; D not resolved. The CDR3 loop spans 14 amino acids. Germline values: CDR1 SNHLY, CDR2 FYNNEI. The ends were cut back, 2 bases at V and 4 bases at J, with 9 bases in the middle. The CDR3 bases are TGTGCCAGCAGTGAAAACAGCATAAATCAGCCCCAGCATTTT. Protein: CASSENSINQPQHF.

The rearrangement joins TRBV2 to TRBJ2-7, with a possible D match to TRBD2 (5 bases). The CDR3 is 12 amino acids. Trimming took 1 base from V and 10 from J, leaving 11 bases between them. CDR1 and CDR2 from the germline V gene are SNHLY and FYNNEI. Here the CDR3 reads CASSEDRASQYF. Written as DNA, the CDR3 is TGTGCCAGCAGTGAAGATAGGGCTAGCCAGTACTTC. Full variable domain (missing parts from reference TRBV2 and TRBJ2-7): EPEVTQTPSHQVTQMGQEVILRCVPISNHLYFYWYRQILGQKVEFLVSFYNNEISEKSEIFDDQFSVERPDGSNFTLKIRSTKLEDSAMYFCASSEDRASQYFGPGTRLTVT.

This chain joins TRBV15 and TRBJ1-2; TRBD1 matches at 8 bases. V was pared by 1 base and J by 4 bases, with 5 bases of the junction left unmatched. Germline V gene data show CDR1 as LNHNV and CDR2 as YYDKDF (reference sequence). CDR3 length: 15 amino acids. This chain's CDR3 is CATSRVTGEGYGYTF. The DNA of the CDR3 is TGTGCCACCAGCAGAGTGACAGGGGAAGGCTATGGCTACACCTTC.

This sequence joins TRBV11-2 and TRBJ2-6, with TRBD1 matching 12 bases. Germline CDR1 and CDR2: SGHAT and FQNNGV. The CDR3 contains 19 residues. Losses at the gene ends were 1 base for V and 5 bases for J; bases not matched to a gene: 9. The CDR3 reads CASSLVGGQGAPWANVLTF. In DNA, the CDR3 is TGTGCCAGCAGCTTAGTAGGGGGACAGGGGGCCCCCTGGGCCAACGTCCTGACTTTC.

The rearrangement joins TRBV6-2 or TRBV6-3 to TRBJ2-1, with no clear D. Germline V gene lookup returns CDR1 MNHEY and CDR2 SVGEGT. There are 12 residues in the CDR3. V shed 4 bases and J shed 12 bases, with 13 bases lying between them. CDR3 nucleotides: TGTGCCAGCAGTTCCTCCAAACGCGGGCAGTTCTTC. Amino acid sequence: CASSSSKRGQFF.

V is TRBV7-9 and J is TRBJ2-1; 7 bases fit TRBD1. The ends lost 3 bases at V and 11 bases at J; junction bases unmatched: 4. The CDR3 contains 12 residues. Germline V gene sequence: CDR1 SEHNR, CDR2 FQNEAQ (reference sequence). The CDR3 reads CASSFDRVQQFF. Written as DNA, the CDR3 is TGTGCCAGCAGCTTCGACAGGGTCCAGCAGTTCTTC.

The chain carries TRBV29-1 and TRBJ2-3; possibly TRBD1 for D (6 bases). Germline CDR1 SQVTM, CDR2 ANQGSEA. The V end lost 0 bases, the J end lost 2 bases, and 12 bases lay between the germline ends. The CDR3 is made up of 15 amino acids. CDR3 loop: CSVEDPRGYTDTQYF. DNA of the CDR3: TGCAGCGTTGAAGATCCCAGGGGATACACAGATACGCAGTATTTT.

This chain uses TRBV28 with TRBJ2-7; D is perhaps TRBD2 (6 bases). Looked up from germline, CDR1 is MDHEN and CDR2 is SYDVKM. This CDR3 comprises 16 residues. With 3 bases removed from V and 3 bases from J, the gap between germline ends came to 18 bases. The CDR3 here is CASSFGVWDSRYEQYF. The CDR3 DNA follows: TGTGCCAGCAGTTTCGGGGTATGGGACTCCCGCTACGAGCAGTACTTC.

The gene calls are TRBV10-3 and TRBJ2-7; 8 bases agree with TRBD2. The trim removed 2 bases at V and 7 bases at J, leaving 7 bases unmatched. Per germline, CDR1 ENHRY and CDR2 SYGVKD. This CDR3 has 14 amino acids. The CDR3 sequence: CAISETSGSGEQYF. CDR3 sequence (DNA): TGTGCCATCAGTGAGACTAGCGGTTCGGGAGAGCAGTACTTC.

The chain recombines TRBV6-2 or TRBV6-3 with TRBJ2-2; 7 nucleotides align to TRBD1. V lost 6 bases, J lost 2 bases, and 6 bases stayed unmatched. The CDR3 consists of 15 residues. Germline V gene lookup returns CDR1 MNHEY and CDR2 SVGEGT. The CDR3 DNA is TGTGCCAGCAGCGCTCGGACAGGAAACACCGGGGAGCTGTTTTTT. Residues: CASSARTGNTGELFF.

This chain links TRBV4-2 with TRBJ2-1, with D perhaps TRBD1 or TRBD2 (5 bases each). The CDR3 spans 16 residues. Germline CDR1 LGHNA, CDR2 YNFKEQ. The V end lost 0 bases, the J end lost 0 bases, and 9 bases lay between the germline ends. This chain's CDR3 is CASSQDGTTSYNEQFF. The DNA for the CDR3 is TGTGCCAGCAGCCAAGACGGGACCACCTCCTACAATGAGCAGTTCTTC.

As for this clonotype: Being one base from a much bigger clone, this may be a read error. This chain links TRBV7-2 with TRBJ2-3, with a tentative D call TRBD2 (5 bases). The CDR3 has 14 amino acids. Germline V gives CDR1 SGHTA, CDR2 FQGNSA. In nucleotides, the CDR3 is TGTGTCAGCAGCTTAGCGTGGCAGACAGATACGCAGTATTTT. This gives the protein CVSSLAWQTDTQYF.

The V call is TRBV20-1, the J call TRBJ2-3; TRBD2 matches 13 bases. V shed 6 bases, J shed 4 bases, and the junction held 7 bases outside the gene matches. The germline CDR1 and CDR2 sequences are DFQATT and SNEGSKA (reference sequence). The CDR3 has 15 residues. The DNA of the CDR3 is TGCAGTGCGAGCACTAGCGGGGGGGCATCAGATACGCAGTATTTT. Translating gives CSASTSGGASDTQYF.

This clonotype showed up just a few times. J is TRBJ2-3 and V is TRBV2, with 10 bases aligning to TRBD1. This CDR3 is built from 18 residues. In germline, CDR1 is SNHLY, CDR2 FYNNEI. Trimming took 3 bases from V and 10 from J; bases not matched to a gene: 19. CDR3 loop: CASSEALPLDRGTESQYF. Written as DNA, the CDR3 is TGTGCCAGCAGTGAGGCGCTTCCCCTGGACAGGGGGACTGAGTCGCAGTATTTT.

The chain has TRBV13 and TRBJ2-3; D is possibly TRBD2 (6 bases). This CDR3 is 14 amino acids long. The germline V gene has CDR1 PRHDT and CDR2 FYEKMQ (reference sequence). Trimming removed 5 bases at V and 4 bases at J, with 13 bases between. In DNA form, the CDR3 reads TGTGCCAGCAGCCCCCTTGCTAGCGCAGATACGCAGTATTTT. Amino acid sequence: CASSPLASADTQYF.

Of note for this clonotype: It may be a read error: a sequence one base away is much more abundant. This chain uses TRBV24-1 with TRBJ2-3; 9 positions agree with TRBD1. The CDR3 extends over 17 amino acids. With 0 bases clipped from V and 1 base from J, the junction kept 4 bases outside the gene matches. Per the germline V gene, CDR1 is KGHDR and CDR2 is SFDVKD. Here the CDR3 DNA reads TGTGCCACCAGTGATTTGCAGGGACAGGGTTGCACAGATACGCAGTATTTT. Its protein is CATSDLQGQGCTDTQYF.

The chain links TRBV10-3 to TRBJ1-4, with D perhaps TRBD1 (6 bases). Germline lookup yields CDR1 ENHRY and CDR2 SYGVKD. Trimming stripped 6 bases from V and 0 bases from J, with 11 bases between. The CDR3 is 15 amino acids. The CDR3 sequence: CAISSGVATNEKLFF. The CDR3 DNA reads as TGTGCCATCAGCTCAGGGGTCGCAACTAATGAAAAACTGTTTTTT.

The rearrangement uses TRBV9 and TRBJ2-5; 8 nucleotides agree with TRBD2. TRBJ2-7 matches the DNA end more closely, so the J call is doubtful. Germline V gene data show CDR1 as SGDLS and CDR2 as YYNGEE. The CDR3 runs to 15 residues. CDR3 bases: TGTGCCAGCAGCCCACGCAGCGGGGGATCCCACGAGCAGTACTTC. It codes for CASSPRSGGSHEQYF.

The V call is TRBV12-3 or TRBV12-4, the J call TRBJ1-5; the D gene is possibly TRBD1 (6 bases). The CDR3 covers 15 residues. V dropped 5 bases and J dropped 2 bases, with 13 bases sitting between them. CDR3 region: CASSQGTPRNQPQHF. The CDR3 coding sequence is TGTGCCAGCAGTCAAGGGACACCGCGCAATCAGCCCCAGCATTTT.

V and J are TRBV5-1 and TRBJ2-1; D is uncertain. Germline V gives CDR1 SGHRS, CDR2 YFSETQ. The CDR3 has 16 amino acids. V dropped 0 bases and J dropped 8 bases, with 18 bases sitting between them. The CDR3 nucleotides read TGCGCCAGCAGCTTGGAGTCGGCCCTCCCAAGGGATGAGCAGTTCTTC. Encoded protein: CASSLESALPRDEQFF.